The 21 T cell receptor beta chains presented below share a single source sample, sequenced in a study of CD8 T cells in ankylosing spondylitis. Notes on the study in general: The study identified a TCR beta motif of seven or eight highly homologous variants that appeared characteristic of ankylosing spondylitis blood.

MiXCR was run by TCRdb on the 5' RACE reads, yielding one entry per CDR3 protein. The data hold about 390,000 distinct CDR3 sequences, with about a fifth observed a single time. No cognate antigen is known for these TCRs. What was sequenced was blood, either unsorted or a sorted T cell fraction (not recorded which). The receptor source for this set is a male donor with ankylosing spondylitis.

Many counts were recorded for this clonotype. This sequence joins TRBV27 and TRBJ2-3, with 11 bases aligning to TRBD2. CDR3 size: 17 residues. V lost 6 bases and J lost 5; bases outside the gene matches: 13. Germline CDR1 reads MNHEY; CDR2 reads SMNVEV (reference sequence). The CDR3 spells CASSKQLASGRIDTQYF. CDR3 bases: TGTGCCAGCAGCAAACAACTCGCTAGCGGGAGGATAGATACGCAGTATTTT.

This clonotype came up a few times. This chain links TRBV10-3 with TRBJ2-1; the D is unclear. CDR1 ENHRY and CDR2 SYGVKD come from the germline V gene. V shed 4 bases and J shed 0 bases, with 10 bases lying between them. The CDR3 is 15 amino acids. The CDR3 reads CAISAAGRSYNEQFF. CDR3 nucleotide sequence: TGTGCCATCAGTGCAGCTGGGCGCTCCTACAATGAGCAGTTCTTC.

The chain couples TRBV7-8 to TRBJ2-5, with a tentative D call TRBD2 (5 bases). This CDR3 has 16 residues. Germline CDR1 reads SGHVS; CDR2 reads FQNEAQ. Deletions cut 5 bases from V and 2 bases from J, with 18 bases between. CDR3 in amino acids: CASSPGGRAPQETQYF. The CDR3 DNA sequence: TGTGCCAGCAGCCCTGGCGGGCGGGCGCCACAAGAGACCCAGTACTTC.

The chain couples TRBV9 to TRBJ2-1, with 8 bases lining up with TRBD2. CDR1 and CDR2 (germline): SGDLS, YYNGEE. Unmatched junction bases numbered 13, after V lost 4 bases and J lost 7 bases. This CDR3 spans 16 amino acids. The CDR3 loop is CASSPPKAGGDNEQFF. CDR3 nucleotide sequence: TGTGCCAGCAGCCCCCCCAAGGCGGGAGGAGATAATGAGCAGTTCTTC.

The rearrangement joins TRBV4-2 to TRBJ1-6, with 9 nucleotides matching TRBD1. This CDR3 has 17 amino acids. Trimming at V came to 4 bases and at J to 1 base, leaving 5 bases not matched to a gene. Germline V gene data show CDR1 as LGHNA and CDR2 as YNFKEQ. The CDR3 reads CASSRGQGGSYNSPLHF. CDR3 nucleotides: TGTGCCAGCAGCCGGGGACAGGGCGGGTCCTATAATTCACCCCTCCACTTT.

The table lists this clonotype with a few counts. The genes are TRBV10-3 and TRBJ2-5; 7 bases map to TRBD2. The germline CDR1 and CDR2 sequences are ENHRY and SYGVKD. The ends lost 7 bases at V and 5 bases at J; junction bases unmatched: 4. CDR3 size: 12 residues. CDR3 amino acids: CAIMGGDETQYF. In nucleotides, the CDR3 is TGTGCCATCATGGGAGGGGATGAGACCCAGTACTTC.

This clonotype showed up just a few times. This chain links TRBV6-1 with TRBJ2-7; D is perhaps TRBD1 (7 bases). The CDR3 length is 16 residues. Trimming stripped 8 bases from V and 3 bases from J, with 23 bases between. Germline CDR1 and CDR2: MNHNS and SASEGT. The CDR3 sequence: CASSSYRGGTFYEQYF. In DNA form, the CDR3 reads TGTGCCAGCTCCAGTTACAGGGGAGGAACATTCTACGAGCAGTACTTC.

The CDR3 DNA is TGTGCCAGCAGCTTACACAGGGGGGGTACCGGGGAGCTGTTTTTT. This codes for CASSLHRGGTGELFF. The chain carries TRBV7-8 and TRBJ2-2; perhaps TRBD1 as D (8 bases). The length of the CDR3 is 15 residues. CDR1 SGHVS and CDR2 FQNEAQ come from the germline V gene. The ends were cut back, 2 bases at V and 5 bases at J, with 12 bases in the middle.

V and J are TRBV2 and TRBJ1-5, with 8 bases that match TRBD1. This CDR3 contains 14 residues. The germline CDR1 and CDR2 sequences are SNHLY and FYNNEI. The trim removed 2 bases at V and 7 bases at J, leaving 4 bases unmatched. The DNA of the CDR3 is TGTGCCAGCAGTGAAAGGACAGGGAGACAGCCCCAGCATTTT. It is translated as CASSERTGRQPQHF.

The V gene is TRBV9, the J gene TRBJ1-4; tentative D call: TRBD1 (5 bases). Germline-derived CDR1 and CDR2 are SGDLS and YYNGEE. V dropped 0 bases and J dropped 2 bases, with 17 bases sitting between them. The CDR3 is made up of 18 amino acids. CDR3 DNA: TGTGCCAGCAGCGTAGGGTTCGACAGCTGGGGGACTAATGAAAAACTGTTTTTT. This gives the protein CASSVGFDSWGTNEKLFF.

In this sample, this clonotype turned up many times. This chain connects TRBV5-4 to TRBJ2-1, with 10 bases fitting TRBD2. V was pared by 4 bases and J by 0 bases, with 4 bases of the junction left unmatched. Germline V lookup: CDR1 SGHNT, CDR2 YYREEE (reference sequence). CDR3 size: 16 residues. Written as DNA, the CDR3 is TGTGCCAGCAGCCGGACTAGCGGAAGCTCCTACAATGAGCAGTTCTTC. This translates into CASSRTSGSSYNEQFF.

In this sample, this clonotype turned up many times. The CDR3 bases are TGTGCCAGCAGTAGAGGGGTGATCGGCAATCAGCCCCAGCATTTT. Translated, it gives CASSRGVIGNQPQHF. V and J are TRBV28 and TRBJ1-5; D possibly corresponds to TRBD1 (5 bases). Deletions cut 5 bases from V and 2 bases from J, with 13 bases between. This CDR3 contains 15 residues. Germline loops: CDR1 MDHEN, CDR2 SYDVKM. Filled out from reference TRBV28 and TRBJ1-5, the complete variable domain reads DVKVTQSSRYLVKRTGEKVFLECVQDMDHENMFWYRQDPGLGLRLIYFSYDVKMKEKGDIPEGYSVSREKKERFSLILESASTNQTSMYLCASSRGVIGNQPQHFGDGTRLSIL.

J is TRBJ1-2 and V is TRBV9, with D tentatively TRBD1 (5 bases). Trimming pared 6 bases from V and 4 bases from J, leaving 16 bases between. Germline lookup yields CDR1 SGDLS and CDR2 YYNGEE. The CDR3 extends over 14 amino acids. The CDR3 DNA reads TGTGCCAGCACCCCGGGGGACGACATCTATGGCTACACCTTC. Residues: CASTPGDDIYGYTF.

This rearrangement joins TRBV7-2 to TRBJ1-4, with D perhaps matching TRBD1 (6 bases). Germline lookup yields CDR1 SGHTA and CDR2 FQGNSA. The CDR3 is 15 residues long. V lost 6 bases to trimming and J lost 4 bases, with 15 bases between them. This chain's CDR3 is CASSRGPPDNEKLFF. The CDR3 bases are TGTGCCAGCAGTCGGGGGCCACCCGATAATGAAAAACTGTTTTTT.

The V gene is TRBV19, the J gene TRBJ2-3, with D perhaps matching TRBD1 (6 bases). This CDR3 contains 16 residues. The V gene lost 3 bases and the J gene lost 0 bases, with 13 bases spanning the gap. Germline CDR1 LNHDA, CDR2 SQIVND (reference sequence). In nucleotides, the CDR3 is TGTGCCAGTAGTATCACCAGGGGCTTGAGCACAGATACGCAGTATTTT. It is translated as CASSITRGLSTDTQYF.

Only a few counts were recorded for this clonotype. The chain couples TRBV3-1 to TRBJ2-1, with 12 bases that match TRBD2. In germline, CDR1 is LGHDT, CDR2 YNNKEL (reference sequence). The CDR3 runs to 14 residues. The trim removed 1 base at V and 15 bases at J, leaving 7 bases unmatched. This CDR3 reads CASSQASGRDVLFF. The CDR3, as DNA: TGTGCCAGCAGCCAAGCTAGCGGGAGGGACGTGTTGTTCTTC.

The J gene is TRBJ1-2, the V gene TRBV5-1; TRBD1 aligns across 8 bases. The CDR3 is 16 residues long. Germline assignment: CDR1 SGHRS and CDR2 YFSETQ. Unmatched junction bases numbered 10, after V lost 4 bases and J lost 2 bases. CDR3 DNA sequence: TGCGCCAGCAGCATGAATGTTGGACAGGGAAACTATGGCTACACCTTC. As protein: CASSMNVGQGNYGYTF.

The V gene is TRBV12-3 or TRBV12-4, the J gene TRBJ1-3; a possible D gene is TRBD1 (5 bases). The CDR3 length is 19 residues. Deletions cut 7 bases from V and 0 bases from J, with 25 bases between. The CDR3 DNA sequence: TGTGCCAGCACCCCGGAGGGAGGGGCAGGTAGCCCCTCTGGAAACACCATATATTTT. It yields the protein CASTPEGGAGSPSGNTIYF.

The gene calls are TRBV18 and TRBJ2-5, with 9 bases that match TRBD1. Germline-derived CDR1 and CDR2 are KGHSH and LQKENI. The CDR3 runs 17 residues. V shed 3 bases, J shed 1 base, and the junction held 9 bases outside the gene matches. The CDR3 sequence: CASSPRGTGSPQETQYF. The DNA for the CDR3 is TGTGCCAGCTCACCGAGAGGGACAGGGTCACCCCAAGAGACCCAGTACTTC.

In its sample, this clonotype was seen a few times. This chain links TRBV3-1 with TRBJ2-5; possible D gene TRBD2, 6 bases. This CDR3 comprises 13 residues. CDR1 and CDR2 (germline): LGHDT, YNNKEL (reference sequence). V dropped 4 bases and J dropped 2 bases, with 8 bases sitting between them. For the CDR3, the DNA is TGTGCCAGCAGCCGTGCGGGGCAAGAGACCCAGTACTTC. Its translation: CASSRAGQETQYF.

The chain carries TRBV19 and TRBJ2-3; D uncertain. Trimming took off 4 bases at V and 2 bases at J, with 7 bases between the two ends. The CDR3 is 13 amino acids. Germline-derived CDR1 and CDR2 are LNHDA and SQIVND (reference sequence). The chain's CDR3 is CASSKPTTDTQYF. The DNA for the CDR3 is TGTGCCAGTAGTAAGCCAACCACAGATACGCAGTATTTT.